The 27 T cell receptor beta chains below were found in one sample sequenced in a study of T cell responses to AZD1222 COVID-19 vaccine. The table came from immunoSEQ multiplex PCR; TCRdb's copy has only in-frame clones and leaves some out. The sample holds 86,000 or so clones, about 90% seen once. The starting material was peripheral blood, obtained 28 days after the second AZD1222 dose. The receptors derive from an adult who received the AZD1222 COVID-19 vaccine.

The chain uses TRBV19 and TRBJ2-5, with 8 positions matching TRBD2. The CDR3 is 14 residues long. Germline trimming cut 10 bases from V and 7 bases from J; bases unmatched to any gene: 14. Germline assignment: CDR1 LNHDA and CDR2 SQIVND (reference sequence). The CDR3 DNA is TGTGCCACCATGAAGGCTAGCGGGCAGGGGACCCAGTACTTC. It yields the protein CATMKASGQGTQYF.

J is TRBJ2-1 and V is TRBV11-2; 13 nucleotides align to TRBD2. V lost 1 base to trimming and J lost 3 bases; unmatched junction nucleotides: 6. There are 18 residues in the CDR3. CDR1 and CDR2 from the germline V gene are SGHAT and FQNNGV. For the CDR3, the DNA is TGTGCCAGCAGCTTAGTTCGGACTAGCGGGGGAAGCTACAATGAGCAGTTCTTC. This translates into CASSLVRTSGGSYNEQFF.

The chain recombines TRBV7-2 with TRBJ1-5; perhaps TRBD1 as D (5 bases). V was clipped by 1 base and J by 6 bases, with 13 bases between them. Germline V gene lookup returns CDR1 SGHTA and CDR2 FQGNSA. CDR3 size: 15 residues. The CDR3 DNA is TGTGCCAGCAGCTTAGTCCGGCAGGGCGGTCAGCCCCAGCATTTT. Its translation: CASSLVRQGGQPQHF.

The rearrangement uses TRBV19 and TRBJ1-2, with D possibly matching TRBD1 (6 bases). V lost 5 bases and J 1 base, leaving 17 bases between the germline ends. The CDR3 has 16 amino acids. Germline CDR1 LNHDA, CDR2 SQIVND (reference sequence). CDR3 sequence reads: CASSQWAGVVNYGYTF. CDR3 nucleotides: TGTGCCAGTAGTCAGTGGGCAGGGGTGGTTAACTATGGCTACACCTTC.

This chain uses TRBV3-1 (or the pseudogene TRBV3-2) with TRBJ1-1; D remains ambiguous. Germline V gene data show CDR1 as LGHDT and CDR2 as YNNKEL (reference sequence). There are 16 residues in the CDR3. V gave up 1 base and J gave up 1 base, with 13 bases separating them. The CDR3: CASSQGVRDRNTEAFF. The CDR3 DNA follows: TGTGCCAGCAGCCAAGGGGTGAGGGATAGGAACACTGAAGCTTTCTTT.

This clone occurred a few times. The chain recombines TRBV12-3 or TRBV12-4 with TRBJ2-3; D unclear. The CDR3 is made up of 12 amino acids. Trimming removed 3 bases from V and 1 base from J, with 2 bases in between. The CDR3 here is CASSFGTDTQYF. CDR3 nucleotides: TGTGCCAGCAGTTTCGGCACAGATACGCAGTATTTT.

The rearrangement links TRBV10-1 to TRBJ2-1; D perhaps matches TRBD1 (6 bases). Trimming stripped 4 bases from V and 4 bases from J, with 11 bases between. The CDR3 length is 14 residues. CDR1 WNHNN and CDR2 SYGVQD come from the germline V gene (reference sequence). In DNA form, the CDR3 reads TGCGCCAGCAGTGCGGGACAAATTTACAATGAGCAGTTCTTC. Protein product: CASSAGQIYNEQFF.

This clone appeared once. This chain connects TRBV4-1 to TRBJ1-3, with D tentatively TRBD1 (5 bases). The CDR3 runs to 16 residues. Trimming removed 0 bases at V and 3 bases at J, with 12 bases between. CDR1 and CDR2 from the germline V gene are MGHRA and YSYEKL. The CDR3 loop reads CASSQEIWTYGNTIYF. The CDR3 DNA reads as TGCGCCAGCAGCCAAGAAATCTGGACATATGGAAACACCATATATTTT.

The CDR3 is CSASSDTYNEQFF. CDR3 sequence (DNA): TGCAGTGCTAGTTCGGACACCTACAATGAGCAGTTCTTC. The chain combines TRBV20-1 with TRBJ2-1, with D tentatively TRBD1 (5 bases). The germline V and J ends were trimmed by 3 bases and 2 bases, with 8 bases remaining between them. This CDR3 has 13 amino acids. Germline CDR1 DFQATT, CDR2 SNEGSKA (reference sequence).

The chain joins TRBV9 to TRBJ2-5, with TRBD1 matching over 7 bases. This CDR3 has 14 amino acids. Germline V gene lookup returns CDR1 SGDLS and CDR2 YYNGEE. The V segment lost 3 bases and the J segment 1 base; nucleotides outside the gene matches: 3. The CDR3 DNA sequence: TGTGCCAGCAGCGGGGGACAGCCCCAAGAGACCCAGTACTTC. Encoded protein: CASSGGQPQETQYF.

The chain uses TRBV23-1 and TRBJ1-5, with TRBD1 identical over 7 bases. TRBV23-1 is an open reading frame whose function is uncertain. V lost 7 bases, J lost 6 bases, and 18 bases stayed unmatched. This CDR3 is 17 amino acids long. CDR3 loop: CASKREGAKEMGQPQHF. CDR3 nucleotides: TGCGCCAGCAAGCGGGAGGGGGCTAAGGAAATGGGTCAGCCCCAGCATTTT.

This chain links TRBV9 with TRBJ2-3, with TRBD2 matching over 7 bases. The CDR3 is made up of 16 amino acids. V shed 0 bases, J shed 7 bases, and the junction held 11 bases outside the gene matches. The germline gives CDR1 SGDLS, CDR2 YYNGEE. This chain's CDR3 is CASSVGSGGGFYTQYF. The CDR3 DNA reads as TGTGCCAGCAGCGTAGGGTCGGGAGGAGGGTTTTATACGCAGTATTTT.

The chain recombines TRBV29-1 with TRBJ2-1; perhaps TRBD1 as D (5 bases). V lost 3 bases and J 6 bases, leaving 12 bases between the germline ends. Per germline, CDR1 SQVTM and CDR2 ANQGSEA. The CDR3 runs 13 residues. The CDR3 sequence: CSVEAWTLNEQFF. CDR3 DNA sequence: TGCAGCGTTGAGGCCTGGACACTCAATGAGCAGTTCTTC.

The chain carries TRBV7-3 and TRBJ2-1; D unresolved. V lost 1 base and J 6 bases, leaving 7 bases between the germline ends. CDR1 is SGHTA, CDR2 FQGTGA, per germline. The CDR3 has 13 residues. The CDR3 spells CASSLITGNEQFF. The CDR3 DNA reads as TGTGCCAGCAGCTTAATTACTGGCAATGAGCAGTTCTTC. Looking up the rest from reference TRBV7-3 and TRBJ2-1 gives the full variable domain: GAGVSQTPSNKVTEKGKYVELRCDPISGHTALYWYRQSLGQGPEFLIYFQGTGAADDSGLPNDRFFAVRPEGSVSTLKIQRTERGDSAVYLCASSLITGNEQFFGPGTRLTVL.

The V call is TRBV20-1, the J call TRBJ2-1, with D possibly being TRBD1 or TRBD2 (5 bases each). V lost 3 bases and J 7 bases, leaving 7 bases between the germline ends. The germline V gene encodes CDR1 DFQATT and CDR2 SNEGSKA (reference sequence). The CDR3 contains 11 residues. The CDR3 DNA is TGCAGTGCTAGCTGGGGGAATGAGCAGTTCTTC. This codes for CSASWGNEQFF.

The chain's CDR3 is CASHTTGVSGNTIYF. CDR3 bases: TGTGCCAGCCACACTACAGGCGTCTCTGGAAACACCATATATTTT. The chain employs TRBV6-5 and TRBJ1-3, with a tentative D call TRBD1 (5 bases). This CDR3 region has 15 residues. V lost 8 bases and J 0 bases, leaving 14 bases between the germline ends. Per the germline V gene, CDR1 is MNHEY and CDR2 is SVGAGI.

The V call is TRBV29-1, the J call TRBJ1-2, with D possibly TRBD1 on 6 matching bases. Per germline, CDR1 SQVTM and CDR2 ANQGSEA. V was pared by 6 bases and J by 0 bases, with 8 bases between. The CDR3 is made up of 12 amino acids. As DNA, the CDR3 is TGCAGCGTGGACAGCTCTAACTATGGCTACACCTTC. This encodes CSVDSSNYGYTF.

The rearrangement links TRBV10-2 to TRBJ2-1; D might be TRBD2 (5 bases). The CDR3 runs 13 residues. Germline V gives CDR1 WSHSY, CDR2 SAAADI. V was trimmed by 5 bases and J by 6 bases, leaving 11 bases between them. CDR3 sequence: CASSPTSPNEQFF. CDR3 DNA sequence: TGCGCCAGCAGTCCCACTAGTCCCAATGAGCAGTTCTTC.

CDR3 residues: CASSLSLADTYEQYF. In nucleotides, the CDR3 is TGTGCCAGCAGCTTGAGTTTAGCTGATACCTACGAGCAGTACTTC. This sequence joins TRBV5-6 and TRBJ2-7; D is unclear. The V gene's germline CDR1 is SGHDT and CDR2 YYEEEE. The CDR3 runs 15 residues. V lost 1 base, J lost 2 bases, and 13 bases lay in between.

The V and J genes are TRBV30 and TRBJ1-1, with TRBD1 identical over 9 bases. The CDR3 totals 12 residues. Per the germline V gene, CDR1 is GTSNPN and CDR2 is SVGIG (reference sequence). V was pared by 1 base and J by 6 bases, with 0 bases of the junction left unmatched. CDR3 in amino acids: CAWSGDRAEAFF. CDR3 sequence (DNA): TGTGCCTGGAGTGGGGACAGGGCTGAAGCTTTCTTT. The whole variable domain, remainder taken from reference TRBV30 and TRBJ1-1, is SQTIHQWPATLVQPVGSPLSLECTVEGTSNPNLYWYRQAAGRGLQLLFYSVGIGQISSEVPQNLSASRPQDRQFILSSKKLLLSDSGFYLCAWSGDRAEAFFGQGTRLTVV.

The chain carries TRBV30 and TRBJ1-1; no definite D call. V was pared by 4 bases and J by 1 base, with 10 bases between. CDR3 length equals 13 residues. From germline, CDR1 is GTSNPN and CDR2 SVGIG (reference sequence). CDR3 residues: CAWTEYGNTEAFF. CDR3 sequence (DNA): TGTGCCTGGACCGAATACGGGAACACTGAAGCTTTCTTT. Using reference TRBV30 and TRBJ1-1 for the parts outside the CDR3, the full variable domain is SQTIHQWPATLVQPVGSPLSLECTVEGTSNPNLYWYRQAAGRGLQLLFYSVGIGQISSEVPQNLSASRPQDRQFILSSKKLLLSDSGFYLCAWTEYGNTEAFFGQGTRLTVV.

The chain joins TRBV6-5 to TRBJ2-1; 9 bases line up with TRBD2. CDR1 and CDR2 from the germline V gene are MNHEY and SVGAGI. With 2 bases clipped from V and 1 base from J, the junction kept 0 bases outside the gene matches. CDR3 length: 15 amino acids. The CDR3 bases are TGTGCCAGCAGTTACACTAGCGGGTCCTACAATGAGCAGTTCTTC. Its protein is CASSYTSGSYNEQFF.

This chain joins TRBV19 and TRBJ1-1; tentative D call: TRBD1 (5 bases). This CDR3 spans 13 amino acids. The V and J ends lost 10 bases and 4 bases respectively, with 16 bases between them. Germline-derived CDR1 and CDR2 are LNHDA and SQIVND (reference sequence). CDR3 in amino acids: CATAWGGSTEAFF. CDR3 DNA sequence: TGTGCCACCGCCTGGGGGGGAAGCACTGAAGCTTTCTTT. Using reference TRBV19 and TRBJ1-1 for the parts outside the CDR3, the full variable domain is DGGITQSPKYLFRKEGQNVTLSCEQNLNHDAMYWYRQDPGQGLRLIYYSQIVNDFQKGDIAEGYSVSREKKESFPLTVTSAQKNPTAFYLCATAWGGSTEAFFGQGTRLTVV.

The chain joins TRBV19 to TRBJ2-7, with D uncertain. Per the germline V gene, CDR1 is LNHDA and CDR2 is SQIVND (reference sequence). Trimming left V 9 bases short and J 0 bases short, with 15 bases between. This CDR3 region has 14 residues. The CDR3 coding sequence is TGTGCCAGCACGGACGGTTTGAGCTCCTACGAGCAGTACTTC. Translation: CASTDGLSSYEQYF.

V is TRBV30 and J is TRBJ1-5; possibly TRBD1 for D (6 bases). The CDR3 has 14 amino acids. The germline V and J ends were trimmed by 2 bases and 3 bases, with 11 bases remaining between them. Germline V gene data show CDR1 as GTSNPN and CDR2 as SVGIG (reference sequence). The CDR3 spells CAWSFRGYNQPQHF. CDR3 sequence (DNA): TGTGCCTGGAGTTTCAGGGGTTACAATCAGCCCCAGCATTTT.

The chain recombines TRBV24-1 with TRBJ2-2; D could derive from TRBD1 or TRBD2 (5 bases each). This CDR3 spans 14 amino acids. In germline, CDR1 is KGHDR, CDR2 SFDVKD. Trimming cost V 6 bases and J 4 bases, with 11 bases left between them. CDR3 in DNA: TGTGCCACCAGTTCTCTCGGGGCCACCGGGGAGCTGTTTTTT. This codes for CATSSLGATGELFF.

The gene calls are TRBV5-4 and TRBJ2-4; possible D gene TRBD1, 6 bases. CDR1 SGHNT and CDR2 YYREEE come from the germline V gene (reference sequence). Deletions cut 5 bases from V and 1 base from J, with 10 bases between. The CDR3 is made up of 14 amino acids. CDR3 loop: CASRKDRAKNIQYF. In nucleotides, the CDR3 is TGTGCCAGCAGAAAAGACAGGGCCAAAAACATTCAGTACTTC.